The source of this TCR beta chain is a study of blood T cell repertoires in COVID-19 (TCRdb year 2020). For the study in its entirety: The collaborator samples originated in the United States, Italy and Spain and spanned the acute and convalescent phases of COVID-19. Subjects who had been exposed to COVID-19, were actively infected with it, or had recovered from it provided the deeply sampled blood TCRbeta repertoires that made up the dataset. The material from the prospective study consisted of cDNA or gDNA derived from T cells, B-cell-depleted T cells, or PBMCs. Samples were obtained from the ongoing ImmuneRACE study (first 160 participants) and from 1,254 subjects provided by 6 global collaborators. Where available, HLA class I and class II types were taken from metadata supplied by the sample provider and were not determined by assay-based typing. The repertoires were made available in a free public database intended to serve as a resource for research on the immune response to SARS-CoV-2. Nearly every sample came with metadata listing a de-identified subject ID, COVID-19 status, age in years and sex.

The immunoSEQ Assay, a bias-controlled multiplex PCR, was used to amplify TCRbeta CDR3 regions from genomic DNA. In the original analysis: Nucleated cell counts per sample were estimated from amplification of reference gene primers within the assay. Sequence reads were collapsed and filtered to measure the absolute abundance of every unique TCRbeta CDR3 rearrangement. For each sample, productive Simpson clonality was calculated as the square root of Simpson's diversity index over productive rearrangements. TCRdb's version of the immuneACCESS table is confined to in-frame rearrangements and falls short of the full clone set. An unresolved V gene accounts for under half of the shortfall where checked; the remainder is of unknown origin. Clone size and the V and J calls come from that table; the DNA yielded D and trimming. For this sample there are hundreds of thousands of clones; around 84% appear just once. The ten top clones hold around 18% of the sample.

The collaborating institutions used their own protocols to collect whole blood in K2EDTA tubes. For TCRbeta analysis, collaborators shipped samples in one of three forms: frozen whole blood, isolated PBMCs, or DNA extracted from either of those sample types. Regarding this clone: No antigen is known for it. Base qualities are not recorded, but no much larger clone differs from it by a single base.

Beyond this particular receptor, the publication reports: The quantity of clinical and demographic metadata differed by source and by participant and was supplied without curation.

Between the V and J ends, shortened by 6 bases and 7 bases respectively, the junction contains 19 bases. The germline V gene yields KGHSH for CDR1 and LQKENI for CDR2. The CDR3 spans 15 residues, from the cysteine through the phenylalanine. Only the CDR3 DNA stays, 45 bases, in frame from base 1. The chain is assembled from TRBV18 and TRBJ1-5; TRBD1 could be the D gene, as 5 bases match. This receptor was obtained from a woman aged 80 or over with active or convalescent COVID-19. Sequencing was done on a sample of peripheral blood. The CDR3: CASSQGMGGRQPQHF. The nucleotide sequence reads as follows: TGTGCCAGCTCTCAAGGAATGGGGGGAAGACAGCCCCAGCATTTT. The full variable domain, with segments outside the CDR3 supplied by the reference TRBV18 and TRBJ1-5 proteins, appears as NAGVMQNPRHLVRRRGQEARLRCSPMKGHSHVYWYRQLPEEGLKFMVYLQKENIIDESGMPKERFSAEFPKEGPSILRIQQVVRGDSAAYFCASSQGMGGRQPQHFGDGTRLSIL.